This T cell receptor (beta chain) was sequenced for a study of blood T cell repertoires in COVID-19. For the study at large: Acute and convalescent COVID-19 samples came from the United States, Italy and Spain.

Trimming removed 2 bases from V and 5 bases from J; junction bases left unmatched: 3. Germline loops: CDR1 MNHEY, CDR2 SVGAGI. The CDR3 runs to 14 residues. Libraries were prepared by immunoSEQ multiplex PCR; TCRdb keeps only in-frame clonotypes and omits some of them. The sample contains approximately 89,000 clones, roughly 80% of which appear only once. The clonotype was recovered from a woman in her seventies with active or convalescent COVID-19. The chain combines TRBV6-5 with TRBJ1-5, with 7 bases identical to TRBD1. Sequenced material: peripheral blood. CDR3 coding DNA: TGTGCCAGCAGTTACAGGGGGCAAGATCAGCCCCAGCATTTT. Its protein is CASSYRGQDQPQHF.